This is a list of T cell receptor beta chains from one sample in a study of spatial heterogeneity in lung cancer. TCRdb itself ran the 5' RACE reads through MiXCR, one entry per CDR3 protein. This table holds 35,000 to 55,000 distinct CDR3 sequences, about 22% found once. The source material was PBMCs, sampled at follow-up. The receptors were gathered from a female donor with early-stage non-small cell lung cancer. Each CDR3 is given with its conserved first and last residue. Fields, in order: J gene, clone size, D gene, V gene, CDR3 protein, CDR3 DNA. D genes are given only for firm matches. Rows may omit the clone size; those that give it use once, few, many or a size class.

j_gene: TRBJ2-5
abundance: -
d_gene: -
v_gene: TRBV28
CDR3aa: CASSPGPERAVQYF
CDR3nt: TGTGCCAGCAGTCCAGGGCCCGAGAGGGCCGTCCAGTACTTC

j_gene: TRBJ1-1
abundance: -
d_gene: -
v_gene: TRBV19
CDR3aa: CASSGLGQANTEAFF
CDR3nt: TGTGCCAGTAGTGGCCTAGGGCAGGCCAACACTGAAGCTTTCTTT

j_gene: TRBJ1-1
abundance: many
d_gene: TRBD1
v_gene: TRBV19
CDR3aa: CASEVVEGAEAFF
CDR3nt: TGTGCCAGTGAAGTTGTGGAGGGGGCGGAAGCTTTCTTT

j_gene: TRBJ1-1
abundance: -
d_gene: -
v_gene: TRBV9
CDR3aa: CASSFRGGPNTEAFF
CDR3nt: TGTGCCAGCAGCTTTCGCGGGGGGCCGAACACTGAAGCTTTCTTT

j_gene: TRBJ1-2
abundance: -
d_gene: TRBD1
v_gene: TRBV12-3/TRBV12-4
CDR3aa: CASRGTGGYGYTF
CDR3nt: TGTGCCAGCAGAGGGACAGGAGGTTATGGCTACACCTTC

j_gene: TRBJ2-1
abundance: -
d_gene: TRBD2
v_gene: TRBV24-1
CDR3aa: CATSDPTSGWGEQFF
CDR3nt: TGTGCCACCAGTGATCCGACTAGCGGGTGGGGTGAGCAGTTCTTC

j_gene: TRBJ1-3
abundance: few
d_gene: TRBD1
v_gene: TRBV6-5
CDR3aa: CASSYGTVSGNTIYF
CDR3nt: TGTGCCAGCAGTTACGGGACAGTCTCTGGAAACACCATATATTTT

j_gene: TRBJ1-1
abundance: -
d_gene: -
v_gene: TRBV19
CDR3aa: CASSWGRINTEAFF
CDR3nt: TGTGCCAGTAGTTGGGGCAGGATCAACACTGAAGCTTTCTTT

j_gene: TRBJ2-1
abundance: -
d_gene: TRBD2
v_gene: TRBV3-1
CDR3aa: CASSREGQNYNEQFF
CDR3nt: TGTGCCAGCAGCCGGGAGGGGCAAAACTACAATGAGCAGTTCTTC

j_gene: TRBJ1-6
abundance: -
d_gene: -
v_gene: TRBV12-3/TRBV12-4
CDR3aa: CASRDVYGDSPLHF
CDR3nt: TGTGCCAGCAGGGACGTCTATGGGGATTCACCCCTCCACTTT

j_gene: TRBJ1-2
abundance: -
d_gene: -
v_gene: TRBV7-2
CDR3aa: CASTASGGVGYTF
CDR3nt: TGTGCCAGCACCGCCTCGGGAGGGGTTGGCTACACCTTC

j_gene: TRBJ1-2
abundance: few
d_gene: -
v_gene: TRBV5-6
CDR3aa: CASSPIGEGRRGYTF
CDR3nt: TGTGCCAGCAGCCCTATCGGCGAGGGGCGTAGAGGCTACACCTTC

j_gene: TRBJ2-3
abundance: few
d_gene: -
v_gene: TRBV7-3
CDR3aa: CASSVTFTDTQYF
CDR3nt: TGTGCCAGCAGCGTAACATTCACAGATACGCAGTATTTT

j_gene: TRBJ2-7
abundance: -
d_gene: TRBD2
v_gene: TRBV18
CDR3aa: CASSLGLAGDSEQYF
CDR3nt: TGTGCCAGCTCATTGGGACTAGCGGGAGACAGCGAGCAGTACTTC

j_gene: TRBJ1-2
abundance: -
d_gene: TRBD1
v_gene: TRBV6-5
CDR3aa: CASSRAGGRHTF
CDR3nt: TGTGCCAGCAGTCGCGCAGGGGGACGTCACACCTTC